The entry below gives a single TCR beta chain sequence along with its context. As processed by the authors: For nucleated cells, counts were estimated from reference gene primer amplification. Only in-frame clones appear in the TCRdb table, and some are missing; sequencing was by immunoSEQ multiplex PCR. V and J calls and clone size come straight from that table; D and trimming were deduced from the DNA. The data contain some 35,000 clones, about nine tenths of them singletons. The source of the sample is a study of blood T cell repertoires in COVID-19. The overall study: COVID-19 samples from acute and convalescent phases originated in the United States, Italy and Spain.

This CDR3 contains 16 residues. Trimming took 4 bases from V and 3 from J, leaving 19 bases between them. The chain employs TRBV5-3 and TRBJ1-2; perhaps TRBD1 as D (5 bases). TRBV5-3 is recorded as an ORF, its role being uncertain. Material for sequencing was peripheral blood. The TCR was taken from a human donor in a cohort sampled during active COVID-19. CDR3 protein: CARSHEEGPRYYGYTF. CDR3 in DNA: TGTGCCAGAAGCCACGAGGAGGGGCCCAGGTACTATGGCTACACCTTC.